Listed below are T cell receptor beta chains from one sample, sequenced in a study of blood T cell repertoires in COVID-19. Clones were read by immunoSEQ multiplex PCR, and TCRdb kept only the in-frame ones, dropping some. Here the sample spans 200,000 to 250,000 clones, over 75% being singletons. Material for sequencing was peripheral blood. The receptors stem from a man aged 25-45 years who had recovered from COVID-19. CDR3s include the opening cysteine and the closing phenylalanine or tryptophan. Each record gives: clone size, D gene, V gene, J gene, CDR3 DNA, CDR3 protein. D genes are given only for firm matches. Part of the rows lack a size; the others show once, few, many or a class for expanded clones.

NA	NA	TRBV4-1	TRBJ2-5	TGCGCCAGCAGCCAAGTCGGCAGGGCGGTGGAGACCCAGTACTTC	CASSQVGRAVETQYF
NA	TRBD2	TRBV7-6	TRBJ2-5	TGTGCCAGCGGATTCCCCCGGGCGGGACTAGCGGAGGTAGAGACCCAGTACTTC	CASGFPRAGLAEVETQYF
NA	TRBD1	TRBV7-9	TRBJ1-1	TGTGCCAGCAGCGAAGGGGGGACAGCGAACACTGAAGCTTTCTTT	CASSEGGTANTEAFF
NA	NA	TRBV24-1	TRBJ1-1	TGTGCCACCAGTGGACCCGGAGCAGACGCTGAAGCTTTCTTT	CATSGPGADAEAFF
NA	TRBD1	TRBV5-1	TRBJ1-6	TGCGCCAGCAGCTTGGCCAGGGGGCATAATTCACCCCTCCACTTT	CASSLARGHNSPLHF
once	NA	TRBV2	TRBJ1-2	TGTGCCAGCAGTGAAGACAGAAACTATGGCTACACCTTC	CASSEDRNYGYTF
NA	NA	TRBV3-1/TRBV3-2	TRBJ2-3	TGTGCCAGCAGCCAAGACATCCGGGCGGGCGGCACAGATACGCAGTATTTT	CASSQDIRAGGTDTQYF
NA	TRBD1	TRBV19	TRBJ2-1	TGTGCCACCCACTTTCCGGGACAGTCCCTCAATGAGCAGTTCTTC	CATHFPGQSLNEQFF
NA	NA	TRBV7-5	TRBJ1-1	TGTGTCAGAAGTCAGGGGGACACTGAAGCTTTCTTT	CVRSQGDTEAFF
NA	NA	TRBV6-4	TRBJ1-6	TGTGCCAGCAGTGAAGGGACAATGAATTCACCCCTCCACTTT	CASSEGTMNSPLHF
NA	TRBD2	TRBV29-1	TRBJ2-5	TGCAGCGTTTTTACCGTAGCGGGGGGGCAAGGGACCCAGTACTTC	CSVFTVAGGQGTQYF
once	NA	TRBV7-3	TRBJ2-3	TGTGCCAGCAGCTCACAGGGCCTCACAGATACGCAGTATTTT	CASSSQGLTDTQYF
NA	TRBD1	TRBV10-1	TRBJ2-1	TGCGCCAGCAGTCGTCAGGGGGCTCGAAATGAGCAGTTCTTC	CASSRQGARNEQFF
NA	NA	TRBV10-3	TRBJ1-2	TGTGCCATCAGCTCGACAGGCCCTCTTAACTATGGCTACACCTTC	CAISSTGPLNYGYTF
NA	NA	TRBV19	TRBJ2-1	TGTGCCAGCGTCGTGAGGACAGAGTACAATGAGCAGTTCTTC	CASVVRTEYNEQFF
NA	TRBD1	TRBV7-9	TRBJ1-4	TGTGCCAGCAGCAGACAGGGGGAACTGTTTTTT	CASSRQGELFF
NA	TRBD2	TRBV7-2	TRBJ2-7	TGTGCCAGCAGCTTAGGACTAGCCTCGTACGAGCAGTACTTC	CASSLGLASYEQYF
NA	NA	TRBV5-1	TRBJ1-1	TGCGCCAGCAGCTTGGGGACAGTTTACACTGAAGCTTTCTTT	CASSLGTVYTEAFF
NA	NA	TRBV6-5	TRBJ1-1	TGTGCCAGCAGGAGGTCGGGACAGAACACTGAAGCTTTCTTT	CASRRSGQNTEAFF
NA	NA	TRBV5-1	TRBJ1-4	TGCGCCAGCAGCATTCGGACTAGGGGTGAAAAACTGTTTTTT	CASSIRTRGEKLFF
NA	NA	TRBV14	TRBJ2-7	TGTGCCAGCAGCCCAGGGCCCTACAGGGAGCGGCAGTACTTC	CASSPGPYRERQYF
NA	TRBD2	TRBV4-2	TRBJ2-7	TGTGCCAGCAGCCAAGACGGCGGGGGCTACGAGCAGTACTTC	CASSQDGGGYEQYF
NA	NA	TRBV6-5	TRBJ1-1	TGTGCCAGCAGTTACGGTTGGTCAGATAACACTGAAGCTTTCTTT	CASSYGWSDNTEAFF
few	TRBD2	TRBV2	TRBJ2-2	TGTGCCAGTACACCTTTTGGGACTACATACACCGGGGAGCTGTTTTTT	CASTPFGTTYTGELFF
once	TRBD1	TRBV6-2/TRBV6-3	TRBJ1-1	TGTGCCAGCAGTTACTCGACAGGGGTTTTTGGCACTGAAGCTTTCTTT	CASSYSTGVFGTEAFF
NA	NA	TRBV5-1	TRBJ1-1	TGCGCCAGCAGCTTGTCACTAGTGAACACTGAAGCTTTCTTT	CASSLSLVNTEAFF